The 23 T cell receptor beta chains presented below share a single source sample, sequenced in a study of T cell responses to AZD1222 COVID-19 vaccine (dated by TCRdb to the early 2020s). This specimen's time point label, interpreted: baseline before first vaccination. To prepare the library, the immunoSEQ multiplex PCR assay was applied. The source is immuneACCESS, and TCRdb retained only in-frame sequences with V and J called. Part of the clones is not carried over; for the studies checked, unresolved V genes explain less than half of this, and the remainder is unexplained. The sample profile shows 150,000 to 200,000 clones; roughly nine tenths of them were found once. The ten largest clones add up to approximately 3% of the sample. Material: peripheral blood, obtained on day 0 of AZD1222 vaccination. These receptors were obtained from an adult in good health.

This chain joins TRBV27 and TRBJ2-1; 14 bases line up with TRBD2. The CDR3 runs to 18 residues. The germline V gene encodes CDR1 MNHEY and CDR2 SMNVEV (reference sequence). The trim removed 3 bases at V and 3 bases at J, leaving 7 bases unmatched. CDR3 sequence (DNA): TGTGCCAGCAGTTTTATCCTGACTAGCGGGGGGGGCTACAATGAGCAGTTCTTC. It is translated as CASSFILTSGGGYNEQFF.

CDR3 in amino acids: CASSPLQGANTEAFF. DNA of the CDR3: TGCGCCAGCAGCCCCCTACAGGGGGCGAACACTGAAGCTTTCTTT. The gene calls are TRBV5-1 and TRBJ1-1; 9 nucleotides agree with TRBD1. Germline V gene sequence: CDR1 SGHRS, CDR2 YFSETQ. The length of the CDR3 is 15 residues. Losses at the gene ends were 4 bases for V and 1 base for J; bases not matched to a gene: 5.

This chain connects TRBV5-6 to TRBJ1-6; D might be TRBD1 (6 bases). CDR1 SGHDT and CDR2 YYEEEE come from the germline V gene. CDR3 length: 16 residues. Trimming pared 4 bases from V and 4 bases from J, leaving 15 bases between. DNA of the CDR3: TGTGCCAGCAGCCCCTATCGGACAGTATATAATTCACCCCTCCACTTT. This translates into CASSPYRTVYNSPLHF. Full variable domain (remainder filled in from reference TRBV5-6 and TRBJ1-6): DAGVTQSPTHLIKTRGQQVTLRCSPKSGHDTVSWYQQALGQGPQFIFQYYEEEERQRGNFPDRFSGHQFPNYSSELNVNALLLGDSALYLCASSPYRTVYNSPLHFGNGTRLTVT.

CDR3 residues: CASSSTGSSGNTIYF. CDR3 coding DNA: TGTGCCAGCAGCTCGACAGGTTCCTCTGGAAACACCATATATTTT. The genes are TRBV7-3 and TRBJ1-3; the D gene is possibly TRBD1 (6 bases). V lost 4 bases, J lost 0 bases, and 10 bases lay in between. Germline V CDR1 and CDR2: SGHTA, FQGTGA. The CDR3 runs 15 residues.

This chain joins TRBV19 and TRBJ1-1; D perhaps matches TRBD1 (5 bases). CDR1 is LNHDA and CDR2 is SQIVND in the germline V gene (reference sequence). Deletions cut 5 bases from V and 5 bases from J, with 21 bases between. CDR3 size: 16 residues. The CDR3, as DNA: TGTGCCAGTAGTTCTGACTACAGGCAGGATTGGACTGAAGCTTTCTTT. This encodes CASSSDYRQDWTEAFF.

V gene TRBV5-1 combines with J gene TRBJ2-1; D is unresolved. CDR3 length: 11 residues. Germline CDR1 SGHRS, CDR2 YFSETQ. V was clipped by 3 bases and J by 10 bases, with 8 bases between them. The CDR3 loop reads CASSWLAEQFF. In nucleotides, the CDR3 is TGCGCCAGCAGCTGGTTGGCCGAGCAGTTCTTC.

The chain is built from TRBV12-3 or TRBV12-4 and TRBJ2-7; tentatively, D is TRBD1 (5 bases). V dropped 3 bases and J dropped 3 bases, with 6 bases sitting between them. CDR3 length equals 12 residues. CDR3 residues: CASSFDSYEQYF. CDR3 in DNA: TGTGCCAGCAGTTTCGACAGCTACGAGCAGTACTTC.

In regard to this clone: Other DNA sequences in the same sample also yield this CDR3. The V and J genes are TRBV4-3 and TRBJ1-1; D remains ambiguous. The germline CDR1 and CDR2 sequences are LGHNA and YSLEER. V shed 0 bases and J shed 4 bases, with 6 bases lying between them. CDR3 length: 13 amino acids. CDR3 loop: CASSQERRTEAFF. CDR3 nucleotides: TGCGCCAGCAGCCAAGAACGGCGCACTGAAGCTTTCTTT.

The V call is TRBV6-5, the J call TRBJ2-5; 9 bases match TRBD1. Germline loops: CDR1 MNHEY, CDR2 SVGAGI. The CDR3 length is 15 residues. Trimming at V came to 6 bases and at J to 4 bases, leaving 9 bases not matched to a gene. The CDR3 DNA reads TGTGCCAGCAGCCGCCCCGGGACAGGGCGAGAGACCCAGTACTTC. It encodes CASSRPGTGRETQYF.

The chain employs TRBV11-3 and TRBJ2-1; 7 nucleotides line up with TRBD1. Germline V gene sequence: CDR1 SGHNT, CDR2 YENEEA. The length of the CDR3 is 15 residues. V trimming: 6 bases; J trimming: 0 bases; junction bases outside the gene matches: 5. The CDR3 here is CASSMTGSSYNEQFF. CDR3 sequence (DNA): TGTGCCAGCAGTATGACAGGGAGCTCCTACAATGAGCAGTTCTTC.

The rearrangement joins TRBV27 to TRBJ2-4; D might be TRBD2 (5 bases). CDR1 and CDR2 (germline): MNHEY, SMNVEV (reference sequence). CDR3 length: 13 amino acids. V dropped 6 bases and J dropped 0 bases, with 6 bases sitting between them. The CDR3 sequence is CASSSGAKNIQYF. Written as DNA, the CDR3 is TGTGCCAGCAGCAGCGGAGCCAAAAACATTCAGTACTTC.

The CDR3 region is CASSLDGRMEQYF. The DNA for the CDR3 is TGCGCCAGCAGCTTGGATGGGAGGATGGAGCAGTACTTC. The chain combines TRBV5-1 with TRBJ2-7; a weak D match, TRBD2 (6 bases). Germline values: CDR1 SGHRS, CDR2 YFSETQ. The CDR3 consists of 13 residues. V was pared by 0 bases and J by 7 bases, with 11 bases between.

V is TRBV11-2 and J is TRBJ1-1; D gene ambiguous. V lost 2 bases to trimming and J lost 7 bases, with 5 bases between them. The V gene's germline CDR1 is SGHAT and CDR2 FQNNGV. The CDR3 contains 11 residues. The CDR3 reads CASSLKVEAFF. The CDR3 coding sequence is TGTGCCAGCAGCTTAAAGGTTGAAGCTTTCTTT.

The CDR3: CASSYSQNPASKTDTQYF. CDR3 bases: TGTGCCAGCAGTTACAGCCAAAATCCTGCTTCTAAAACAGATACGCAGTATTTT. The chain has TRBV6-2 or TRBV6-3 and TRBJ2-3; no reliable D call. The CDR3 has 18 amino acids. Germline values: CDR1 MNHEY, CDR2 SVGEGT. V gave up 2 bases and J gave up 3 bases, with 21 bases separating them.

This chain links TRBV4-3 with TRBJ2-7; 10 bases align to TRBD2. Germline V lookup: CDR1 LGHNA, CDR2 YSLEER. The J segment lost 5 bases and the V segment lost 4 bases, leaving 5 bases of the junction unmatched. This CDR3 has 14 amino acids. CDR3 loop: CASSLRLAGDEQYF. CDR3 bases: TGCGCCAGCAGCCTCCGTCTAGCGGGGGACGAGCAGTACTTC.

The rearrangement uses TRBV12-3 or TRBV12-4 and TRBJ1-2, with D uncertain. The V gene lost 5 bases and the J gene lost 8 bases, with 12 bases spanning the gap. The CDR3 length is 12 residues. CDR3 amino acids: CASSRGGNGYTF. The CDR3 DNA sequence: TGTGCCAGCAGTAGAGGAGGGAACGGCTACACCTTC.

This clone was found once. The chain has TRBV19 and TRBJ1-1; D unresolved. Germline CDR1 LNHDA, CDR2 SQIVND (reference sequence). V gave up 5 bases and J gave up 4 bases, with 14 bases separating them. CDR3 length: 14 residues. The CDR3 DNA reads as TGTGCCAGTAGTCTACAGCTAGAGGGCACTGAAGCTTTCTTT. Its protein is CASSLQLEGTEAFF. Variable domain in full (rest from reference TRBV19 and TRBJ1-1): DGGITQSPKYLFRKEGQNVTLSCEQNLNHDAMYWYRQDPGQGLRLIYYSQIVNDFQKGDIAEGYSVSREKKESFPLTVTSAQKNPTAFYLCASSLQLEGTEAFFGQGTRLTVV.

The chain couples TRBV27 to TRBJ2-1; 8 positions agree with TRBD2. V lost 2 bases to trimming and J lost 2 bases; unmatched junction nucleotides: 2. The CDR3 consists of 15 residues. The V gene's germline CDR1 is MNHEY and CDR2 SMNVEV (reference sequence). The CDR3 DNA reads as TGTGCCAGCAGTTTACGCGGGAGGACCTACAATGAGCAGTTCTTC. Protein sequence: CASSLRGRTYNEQFF.

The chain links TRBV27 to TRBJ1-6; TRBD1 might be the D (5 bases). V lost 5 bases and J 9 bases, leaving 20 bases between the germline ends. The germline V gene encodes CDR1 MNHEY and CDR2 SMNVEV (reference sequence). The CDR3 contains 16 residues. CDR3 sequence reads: CASSPSVGDGASPLHF. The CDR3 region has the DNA TGTGCCAGCAGTCCAAGCGTCGGGGATGGGGCTTCACCCCTCCACTTT.

The CDR3, as DNA: TGTGCCAGCAGTTACCAGACAGCGGGAGGCTACACCTTC. This sequence encodes CASSYQTAGGYTF. J is TRBJ1-2 and V is TRBV12-3 or TRBV12-4; D is perhaps TRBD1 (5 bases). V was trimmed by 4 bases and J by 8 bases, leaving 14 bases between them. CDR3 length equals 13 residues.

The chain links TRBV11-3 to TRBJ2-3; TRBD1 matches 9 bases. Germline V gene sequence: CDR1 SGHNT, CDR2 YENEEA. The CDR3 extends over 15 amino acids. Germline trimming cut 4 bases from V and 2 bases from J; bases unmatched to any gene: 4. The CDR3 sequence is CASSSGTGFTDTQYF. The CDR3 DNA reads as TGTGCCAGCAGCTCTGGGACAGGGTTCACAGATACGCAGTATTTT.

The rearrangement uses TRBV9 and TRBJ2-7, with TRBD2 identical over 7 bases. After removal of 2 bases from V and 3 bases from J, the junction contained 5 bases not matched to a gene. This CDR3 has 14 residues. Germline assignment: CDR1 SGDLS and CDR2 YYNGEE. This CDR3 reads CASSVASGFYEQYF. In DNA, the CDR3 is TGTGCCAGCAGCGTGGCTAGCGGTTTCTACGAGCAGTACTTC.

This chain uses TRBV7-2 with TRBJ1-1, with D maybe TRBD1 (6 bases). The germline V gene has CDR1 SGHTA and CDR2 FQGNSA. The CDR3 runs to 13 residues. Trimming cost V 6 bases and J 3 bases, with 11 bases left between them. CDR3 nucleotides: TGTGCCAGCAGGAAAAACAGGGACACTGAAGCTTTCTTT. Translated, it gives CASRKNRDTEAFF.